Presented here are 18 T cell receptor beta chains from one specimen sequenced in a study of circulating and synovial CD4+ cells in juvenile arthritis. Measured with immunoSEQ multiplex PCR; TCRdb has only the in-frame clones, and not every one. The data contain 25,000 to 35,000 clones, just over 90% of them singletons. The sample comprised CD4+ T cells from blood. These receptors were taken from a human donor with juvenile idiopathic arthritis.

The V and J genes are TRBV10-2 and TRBJ2-7; D remains unclear. V was shortened by 0 bases and J by 2 bases, with 11 bases between the two germline ends. Germline values: CDR1 WSHSY, CDR2 SAAADI. The CDR3 is made up of 15 amino acids. The CDR3 DNA sequence: TGCGCCAGCAGTGAGTCTGGAACGGGTACCTACGAGCAGTACTTC. Translation gives CASSESGTGTYEQYF.

The CDR3: CASSVGPGANTEAFF. CDR3 coding DNA: TGTGCCAGCAGCGTGGGGCCAGGGGCTAACACTGAAGCTTTCTTT. This chain connects TRBV9 to TRBJ1-1, with TRBD1 as a possible D gene (6 bases). V was shortened by 2 bases and J by 2 bases, with 13 bases between the two germline ends. The CDR3 sequence is 15 residues long. Germline CDR1 is SGDLS and CDR2 is YYNGEE.

The chain carries TRBV5-4 and TRBJ2-1; D is undetermined. With 0 bases removed from V and 5 bases from J, the gap between germline ends came to 12 bases. CDR1 and CDR2 from the germline V gene are SGHNT and YYREEE (reference sequence). This CDR3 has 15 residues. The CDR3 loop is CASSLGPESDNEQFF. CDR3 nucleotide sequence: TGTGCCAGCAGCTTGGGACCGGAGTCAGACAATGAGCAGTTCTTC.

The CDR3 nucleotides read TGTGCCAGCAGCGGGGACAAGGAGTCTGGGGCCAACGTCCTGACTTTC. This translates into CASSGDKESGANVLTF. This rearrangement joins TRBV25-1 to TRBJ2-6, with D tentatively TRBD1 (6 bases). The CDR3 covers 16 residues. Germline lookup yields CDR1 MGHDK and CDR2 SYGVNS. V dropped 6 bases and J dropped 1 base, with 13 bases sitting between them.

The chain has TRBV19 and TRBJ1-5; no clear D gene. Trimming removed 3 bases at V and 0 bases at J, with 12 bases between. This CDR3 comprises 16 residues. The germline V gene encodes CDR1 LNHDA and CDR2 SQIVND (reference sequence). The CDR3 DNA follows: TGTGCCAGTAGTATGGCACGGGGAATTAGCAATCAGCCCCAGCATTTT. As protein: CASSMARGISNQPQHF.

The chain is built from TRBV4-2 and TRBJ2-5, with D maybe TRBD2 (5 bases). This CDR3 is 14 amino acids long. Germline V gene sequence: CDR1 LGHNA, CDR2 YNFKEQ. The V gene lost 4 bases and the J gene lost 5 bases, with 14 bases spanning the gap. CDR3 residues: CASSLSGVEETQYF. CDR3 in DNA: TGTGCCAGCAGCCTCAGCGGCGTCGAGGAGACCCAGTACTTC.

This clone was seen a single time. The rearrangement uses TRBV5-6 and TRBJ2-1; TRBD2 matches at 7 bases. CDR3 length: 14 residues. CDR1 SGHDT and CDR2 YYEEEE come from the germline V gene. V shed 2 bases and J 9 bases; nucleotides not matched to a gene: 8. The CDR3 here is CASSFGLGRGEQFF. CDR3 DNA: TGTGCCAGCAGCTTCGGACTAGGACGGGGTGAGCAGTTCTTC.

The chain combines TRBV9 with TRBJ2-1; 9 nucleotides agree with TRBD2. V gave up 0 bases and J gave up 4 bases; unmatched junction bases: 5. The CDR3 is 16 amino acids. CDR1 is SGDLS and CDR2 is YYNGEE in the germline V gene. This CDR3 is CASSVAPAGGYNEQFF. CDR3 sequence (DNA): TGTGCCAGCAGCGTAGCTCCCGCGGGAGGGTACAATGAGCAGTTCTTC.

The chain uses TRBV7-2 and TRBJ1-2; 7 bases are a match to TRBD1. CDR3 length: 14 residues. CDR1 is SGHTA, CDR2 FQGNSA, per germline. With 4 bases clipped from V and 4 bases from J, the junction kept 6 bases outside the gene matches. CDR3 DNA: TGTGCCAGCAGCTCCCGCAGGGGGAGCTATGGCTACACCTTC. It translates to CASSSRRGSYGYTF.

V and J are TRBV30 and TRBJ2-5; 7 bases match TRBD2. With V trimmed by 0 bases and J by 3 bases, 10 bases remained unmatched. The CDR3 sequence is 16 residues long. The V gene's germline CDR1 is GTSNPN and CDR2 SVGIG (reference sequence). CDR3 bases: TGTGCCTGGAGTGTGGGAGCGGGACGAGGGGAAGAGACCCAGTACTTC. This codes for CAWSVGAGRGEETQYF.

The chain employs TRBV29-1 and TRBJ2-7, with TRBD1 matching over 9 bases. The CDR3 consists of 14 residues. Looked up from germline, CDR1 is SQVTM and CDR2 is ANQGSEA. V shed 7 bases and J 6 bases; nucleotides not matched to a gene: 13. This chain's CDR3 is CSAQNPGTGTEQYF. The CDR3 nucleotides are TGCAGCGCCCAGAACCCCGGGACAGGGACCGAGCAGTACTTC.

The V gene is TRBV28, the J gene TRBJ2-7, with 9 nucleotides matching TRBD2. The germline V gene has CDR1 MDHEN and CDR2 SYDVKM. J was trimmed by 6 bases and V by 7 bases; bases with no gene match: 13. The CDR3 is 15 residues long. CDR3: CASTHRGTSKGEQYF. CDR3 coding DNA: TGTGCCAGCACCCACCGGGGGACTAGCAAAGGCGAGCAGTACTTC.

CDR3 DNA: TGTGCCAGCAGCCGCGACAGGGAACCCACCGGGGAGCTGTTTTTT. It codes for CASSRDREPTGELFF. V gene TRBV7-9 combines with J gene TRBJ2-2; 7 bases match TRBD1. This CDR3 region has 15 residues. The J segment lost 4 bases and the V segment lost 5 bases, leaving 7 bases of the junction unmatched. Germline V gene data show CDR1 as SEHNR and CDR2 as FQNEAQ (reference sequence).

The J gene is TRBJ1-1, the V gene TRBV2; 8 bases map to TRBD1. The CDR3 has 14 amino acids. V lost 4 bases to trimming and J lost 5 bases; unmatched junction nucleotides: 6. CDR1 is SNHLY and CDR2 is FYNNEI in the germline V gene. CDR3 loop: CASSVDRARTEAFF. The CDR3 nucleotides read TGTGCCAGCAGTGTGGACAGGGCGAGGACTGAAGCTTTCTTT.

The genes are TRBV7-9 and TRBJ2-7, with D possibly TRBD1 on 5 matching bases. Germline values: CDR1 SEHNR, CDR2 FQNEAQ (reference sequence). Trimming pared 0 bases from V and 5 bases from J, leaving 17 bases between. The length of the CDR3 is 16 residues. The CDR3 DNA reads TGTGCCAGCAGCTTAGCCACCCGTCTAGGGGTGAACGAGCAGTACTTC. Translation: CASSLATRLGVNEQYF. Supplemented by reference TRBV7-9 and TRBJ2-7, the full variable domain reads DTGVSQNPRHKITKRGQNVTFRCDPISEHNRLYWYRQTLGQGPEFLTYFQNEAQLEKSRLLSDRFSAERPKGSFSTLEIQRTEQGDSAMYLCASSLATRLGVNEQYFGPGTRLTVT.

This clone was seen only once. The CDR3: CASCPGDSYNEQFF. As DNA, the CDR3 is TGTGCCAGCTGTCCGGGGGACTCCTACAATGAGCAGTTCTTC. The chain combines TRBV5-6 with TRBJ2-1, with D perhaps TRBD2 (6 bases). The V gene lost 7 bases and the J gene lost 0 bases, with 11 bases spanning the gap. The CDR3 is 14 residues long. Germline V gives CDR1 SGHDT, CDR2 YYEEEE.

The chain is built from TRBV10-3 and TRBJ1-2, with D possibly matching TRBD1 (5 bases). This CDR3 has 13 amino acids. Germline V gene sequence: CDR1 ENHRY, CDR2 SYGVKD. V lost 5 bases and J lost 6, with 13 bases in between. Here the CDR3 DNA reads TGTGCCATCAGTTACTGGGGGGTAAATGGCTACACCTTC. It codes for CAISYWGVNGYTF.

The rearrangement links TRBV9 to TRBJ2-2, with 10 bases identical to TRBD2. Germline V CDR1 and CDR2: SGDLS, YYNGEE. J gave up 3 bases and V 3 bases, and 29 bases lay outside the gene matches. This CDR3 comprises 24 residues. Here the CDR3 reads CASSGLPGQEYFSGRPPDTGELFF. In DNA, the CDR3 is TGTGCCAGCAGCGGTCTCCCGGGACAGGAGTACTTTAGCGGGAGGCCGCCAGACACCGGGGAGCTGTTTTTT. The whole variable domain, filled in from reference TRBV9 and TRBJ2-2, reads DSGVTQTPKHLITATGQRVTLRCSPRSGDLSVYWYQQSLDQGLQFLIQYYNGEERAKGNILERFSAQQFPDLHSELNLSSLELGDSALYFCASSGLPGQEYFSGRPPDTGELFFGEGSRLTVL.